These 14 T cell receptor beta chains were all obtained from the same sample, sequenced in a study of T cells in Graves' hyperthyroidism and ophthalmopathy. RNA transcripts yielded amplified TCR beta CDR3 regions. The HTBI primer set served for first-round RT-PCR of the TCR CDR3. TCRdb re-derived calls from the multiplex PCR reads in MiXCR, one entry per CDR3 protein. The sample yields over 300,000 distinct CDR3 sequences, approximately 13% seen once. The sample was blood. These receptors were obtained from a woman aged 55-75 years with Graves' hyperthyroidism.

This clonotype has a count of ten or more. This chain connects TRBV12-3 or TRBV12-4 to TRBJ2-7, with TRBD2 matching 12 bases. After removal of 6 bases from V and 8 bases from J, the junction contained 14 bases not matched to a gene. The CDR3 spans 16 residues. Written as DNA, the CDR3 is TGTGCCAGCAGCTCTATCTCTAGCGGGAGGGCCTTGAAGCAGTACTTC. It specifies CASSSISSGRALKQYF.

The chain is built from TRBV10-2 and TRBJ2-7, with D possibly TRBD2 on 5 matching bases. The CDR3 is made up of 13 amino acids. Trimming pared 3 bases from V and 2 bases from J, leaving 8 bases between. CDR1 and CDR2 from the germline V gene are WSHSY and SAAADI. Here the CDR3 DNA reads TGCGCCAGCAGTGAATACGGGACCTACGAGCAGTACTTC. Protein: CASSEYGTYEQYF.

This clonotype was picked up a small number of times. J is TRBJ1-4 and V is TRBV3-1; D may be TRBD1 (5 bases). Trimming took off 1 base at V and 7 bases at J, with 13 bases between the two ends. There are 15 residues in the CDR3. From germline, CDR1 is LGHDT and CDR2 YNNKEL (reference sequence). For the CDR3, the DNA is TGTGCCAGCAGCCAAGGAGTGGGGCTGGGTGAAAAACTGTTTTTT. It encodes CASSQGVGLGEKLFF.

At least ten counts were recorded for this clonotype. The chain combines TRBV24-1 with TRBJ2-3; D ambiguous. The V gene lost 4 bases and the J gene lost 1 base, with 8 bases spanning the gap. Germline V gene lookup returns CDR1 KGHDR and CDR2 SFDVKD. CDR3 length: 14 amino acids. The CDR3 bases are TGTGCCACCAGTGAGAGGCATCGCACAGATACGCAGTATTTT. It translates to CATSERHRTDTQYF.

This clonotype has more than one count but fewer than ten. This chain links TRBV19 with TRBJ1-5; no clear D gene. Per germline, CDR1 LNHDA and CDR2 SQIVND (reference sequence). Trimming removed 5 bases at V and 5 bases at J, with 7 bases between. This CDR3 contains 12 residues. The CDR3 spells CASSAGDQPQHF. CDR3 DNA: TGTGCCAGTAGTGCCGGAGATCAGCCCCAGCATTTT.

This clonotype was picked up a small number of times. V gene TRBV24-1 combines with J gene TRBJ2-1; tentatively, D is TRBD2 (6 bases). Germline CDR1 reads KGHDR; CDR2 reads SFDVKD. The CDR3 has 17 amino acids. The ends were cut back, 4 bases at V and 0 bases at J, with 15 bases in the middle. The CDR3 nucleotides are TGTGCCACCAGTGACTCGGGGTTGGGAGGCTCCTACAATGAGCAGTTCTTC. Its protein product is CATSDSGLGGSYNEQFF.

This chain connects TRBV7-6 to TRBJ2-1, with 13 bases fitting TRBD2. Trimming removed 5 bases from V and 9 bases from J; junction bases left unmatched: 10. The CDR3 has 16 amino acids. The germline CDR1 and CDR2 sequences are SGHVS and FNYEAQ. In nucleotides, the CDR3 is TGTGCCAGCAGCCCCCAGGGCACTAGCGGGAGGGTTGAGCAGTTCTTC. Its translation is CASSPQGTSGRVEQFF.

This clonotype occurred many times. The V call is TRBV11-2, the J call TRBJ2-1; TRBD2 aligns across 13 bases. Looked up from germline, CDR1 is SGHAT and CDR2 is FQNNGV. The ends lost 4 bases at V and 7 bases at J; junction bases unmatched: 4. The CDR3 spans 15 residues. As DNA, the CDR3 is TGTGCCAGCAGCTACGGACTAGCGGGAGAAAATGAGCAGTTCTTC. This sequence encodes CASSYGLAGENEQFF.

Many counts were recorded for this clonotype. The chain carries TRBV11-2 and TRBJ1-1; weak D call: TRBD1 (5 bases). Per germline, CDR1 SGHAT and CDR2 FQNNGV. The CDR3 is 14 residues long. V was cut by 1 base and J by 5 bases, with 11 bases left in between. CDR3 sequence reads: CASSLGGGWTEAFF. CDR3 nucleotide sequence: TGTGCCAGCAGCTTAGGGGGGGGGTGGACTGAAGCTTTCTTT.

As DNA, the CDR3 is TGTGCCAGTAGTAGACAGGGAATGTACGAGCAGTACTTC. Amino acid sequence: CASSRQGMYEQYF. V is TRBV19 and J is TRBJ2-7; TRBD1 aligns across 7 bases. This CDR3 is built from 13 residues. The V gene's germline CDR1 is LNHDA and CDR2 SQIVND (reference sequence). Unmatched junction bases numbered 4, after V lost 4 bases and J lost 4 bases.

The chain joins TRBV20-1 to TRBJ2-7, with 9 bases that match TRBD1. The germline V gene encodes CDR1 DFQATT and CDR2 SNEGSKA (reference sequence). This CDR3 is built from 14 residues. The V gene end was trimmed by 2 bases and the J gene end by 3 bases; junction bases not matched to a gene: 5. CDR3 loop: CSARPLTGGYEQYF. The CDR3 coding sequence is TGCAGTGCTAGACCCCTGACAGGGGGCTACGAGCAGTACTTC.

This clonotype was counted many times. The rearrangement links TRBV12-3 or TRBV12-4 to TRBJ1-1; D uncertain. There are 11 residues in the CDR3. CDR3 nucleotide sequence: TGTGCTACCAAGCCCAACACTGAAGCTTTCTTT. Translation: CATKPNTEAFF.

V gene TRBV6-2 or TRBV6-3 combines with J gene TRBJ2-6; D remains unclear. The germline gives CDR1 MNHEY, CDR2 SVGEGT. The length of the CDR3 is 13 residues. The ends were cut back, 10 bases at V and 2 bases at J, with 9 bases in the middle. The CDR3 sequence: CATSLAGANVLTF. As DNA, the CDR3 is TGTGCCACTTCATTGGCTGGGGCCAACGTCCTGACTTTC.

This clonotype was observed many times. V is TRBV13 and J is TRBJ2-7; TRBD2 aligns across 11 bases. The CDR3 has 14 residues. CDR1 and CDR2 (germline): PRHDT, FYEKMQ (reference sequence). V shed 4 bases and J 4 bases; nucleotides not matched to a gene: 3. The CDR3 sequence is CASSWGLAAYEQYF. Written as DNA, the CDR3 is TGTGCCAGCAGCTGGGGACTAGCGGCATACGAGCAGTACTTC.